The T cell receptor beta chain under discussion was sequenced for a study of vaccination effects on CD4 cells after COVID-19. Clones were read by immunoSEQ multiplex PCR, and TCRdb kept only the in-frame ones, dropping some. The sample yields tens of thousands of clones, around 80% seen once. On roughly day 9 of culture, CD4+ T cells were separated out. The person had PCR-confirmed SARS-CoV-2 infection between March and December 2020. Vaccination of participants consisted of two doses of either the BNT162b2 or mRNA-1273 vaccine. This CDR3 is 13 amino acids long. The germline V and J ends were trimmed by 7 bases and 3 bases, with 13 bases remaining between them. Germline V lookup: CDR1 SEHNR, CDR2 FQNEAQ (reference sequence). This clone occurred a few times. Antigen unknown.

This sequence joins TRBV7-9 and TRBJ2-7, with D tentatively TRBD1 (5 bases). This TCR was sampled from a human donor who had a prior SARS-CoV-2 infection. The specimen was CD4+ T cells from PBMCs cultured without peptide, collected after COVID-19 vaccination. The CDR3 DNA follows: TGTGCCAGCACCAGAAGGGGCAGCTACGAGCAGTACTTC. It translates to CASTRRGSYEQYF. The full variable domain, rest sourced from reference TRBV7-9 and TRBJ2-7, is DTGVSQNPRHKITKRGQNVTFRCDPISEHNRLYWYRQTLGQGPEFLTYFQNEAQLEKSRLLSDRFSAERPKGSFSTLEIQRTEQGDSAMYLCASTRRGSYEQYFGPGTRLTVT.